A selection of T cell receptor beta chains follows, all from one sample in a study of Ad26.COV2.S vaccination and SARS-CoV-2 variants. Measured with immunoSEQ multiplex PCR; TCRdb has only the in-frame clones, and not every one. This sample carries approximately 360,000 clones, about 83% of them seen once, and the ten largest clones take more than 7%. This specimen consisted of peripheral blood, obtained in a trial of Ad26.COV2.S vaccine versus placebo. All receptors come from a person aged 18-65 years who received the Ad26.COV2.S COVID-19 vaccine or a placebo. CDR3s leave out the opening cysteine and the closing phenylalanine or tryptophan. The order of the fields is V gene, CDR3 protein.

V: TRBV6-5; CDR3: ATQRRAGPNEKLF
V: TRBV19; CDR3: ASSPRDRGTTEAF
V: TRBV15; CDR3: ATSRDRGDSNQPQH
V: TRBV13; CDR3: ASSLAGGVEQF
V: TRBV4-2; CDR3: ASSQDQSGTYEQY
V: TRBV4-1; CDR3: ASSSTGTGRTGELF
V: TRBV18; CDR3: ASSKYDRGPEAF
V: TRBV11-2; CDR3: ASRPGRGMVGNEQF
V: TRBV12-2; CDR3: ASRYRTRDRTYTEAF
V: TRBV10-3; CDR3: AIANSGGEKLF
V: TRBV6-5; CDR3: ASSLFWPQH
V: TRBV7-2; CDR3: ASSYSGGADTQY
V: TRBV19; CDR3: ASSIEGGAF
V: TRBV7-2; CDR3: ASSPVGLETQY
V: TRBV6-5; CDR3: ASSSRDSNQPQH
V: TRBV29-1; CDR3: SVVKYNEQF
V: TRBV6-6; CDR3: ASSYGQLNSPLH
V: TRBV6-5; CDR3: ASSYSTLGVETQY
V: TRBV27; CDR3: ASIRGPPYYEQY
V: TRBV30; CDR3: AWSVIPGREF
V: TRBV5-5; CDR3: ASSSLQHYGYT
V: TRBV11-2; CDR3: ASNPAGTGYNEQF
V: TRBV19; CDR3: ASSARGSGRAVNEQF
V: TRBV11-2; CDR3: ASSLDGTGGYEQY
V: TRBV25-1; CDR3: ASSEHHLWGTQY
V: TRBV6-1; CDR3: ASSEPGAYGYT
V: TRBV3-1/TRBV3-2; CDR3: AGSLGTSSYEQY
V: TRBV5-8; CDR3: ASSLSRGGAPGELF
V: TRBV3-1/TRBV3-2; CDR3: ASSRASNYGYT
V: TRBV6-6; CDR3: ASSYQRGSTEAF
V: TRBV27; CDR3: ASSLGAGTEYEQY
V: TRBV11-2; CDR3: ASSQGGGWRTAKNIQY
V: TRBV19; CDR3: ASTFYNEQF
V: TRBV27; CDR3: ASSLGRDRGQTQY
V: TRBV29-1; CDR3: SVGNRGFGYT
V: TRBV5-1; CDR3: ASSSAGAPLPSTDTQY